What follows describes a single TCR beta chain. As yet, its antigen is unknown. This record belongs to a study of CD8+CD57+ T cells in acquired aplastic anemia. Looking at the study overall: DNA from sorted CD4+ and CD8+ cells averaged about 3.2 ug. Where healthy donors were concerned, CD4+ cells averaged about 10 million reads. Study-wide results and limits: For CD8+ Simpson's diversity, patients and controls showed no significant difference. About 30 CD8+ CDR3 sequences occurred in both the patients and the controls.

The ends were cut back, 6 bases at V and 6 bases at J, with 24 bases in the middle. This CDR3 has 16 amino acids. Per the germline V gene, CDR1 is DFQATT and CDR2 is SNEGSKA (reference sequence). Genomic DNA, the template, was used for profiling of the TCR beta VDJ and CDR3. TCRdb used MiXCR to reprocess the reads, holding one entry per CDR3 protein. Of about 220,000 distinct CDR3 sequences in the sample, 34% were seen once. Sequenced material: sorted CD4+, CD8+, or CD8+CD57+ T cells (not recorded which) from PBMCs. This TCR derives from a human donor in good health, serving as a control. The V and J genes are TRBV20-1 and TRBJ2-1; D ambiguous. In DNA form, the CDR3 reads TGCAGTGCCAGGAAGTACGGGTTTGAGGATCGCAATGAGCAGTTCTTC. It codes for CSARKYGFEDRNEQFF.